This T cell receptor (beta chain) was identified during a study of cytomegalovirus exposure and HLA in healthy donors. The PCR made use of 60 Vbeta and 13 Jbeta primers. The data were produced by immunoSEQ multiplex PCR, yet TCRdb's version contains in-frame clones alone and is incomplete. Altogether some 180,000 clones are present, more than 60% being singletons, with the ten largest covering about 4%. This CDR3 comprises 17 residues. V gave up 4 bases and J gave up 3 bases; unmatched junction bases: 9. The germline CDR1 and CDR2 sequences are MNHNS and SASEGT. Sequenced input: PBMCs. The chain joins TRBV6-1 to TRBJ2-3; 11 nucleotides agree with TRBD2. This clonotype originated in an older woman in good health and CMV-seropositive. CDR3 in amino acids: CASSGLAGGPSTDTQYF. The CDR3 bases are TGTGCCAGCAGTGGGTTAGCGGGGGGGCCAAGTACAGATACGCAGTATTTT.